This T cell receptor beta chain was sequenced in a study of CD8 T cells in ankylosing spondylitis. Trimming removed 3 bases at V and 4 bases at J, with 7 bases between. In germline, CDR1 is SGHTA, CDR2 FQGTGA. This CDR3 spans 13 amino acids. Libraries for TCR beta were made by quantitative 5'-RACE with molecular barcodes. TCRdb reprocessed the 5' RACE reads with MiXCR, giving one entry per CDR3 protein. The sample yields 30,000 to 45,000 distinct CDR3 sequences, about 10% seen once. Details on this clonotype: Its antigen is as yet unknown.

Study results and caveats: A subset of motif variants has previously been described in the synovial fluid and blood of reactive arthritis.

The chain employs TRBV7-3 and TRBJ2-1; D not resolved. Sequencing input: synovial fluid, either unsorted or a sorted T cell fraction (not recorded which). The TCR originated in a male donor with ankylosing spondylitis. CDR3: CASSLRRYNEQFF. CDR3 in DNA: TGTGCCAGCAGCTTGCGGCGGTACAATGAGCAGTTCTTC.